This T cell receptor (beta chain) was sequenced for a study of T cell responses to AZD1222 COVID-19 vaccine. Findings and limits, study-wide: Mostly white British, mostly female donors; authors suggested clonal diversity may be underestimated. Two AZD1222 administrations were followed by greater Spike-specific TCR breadth and depth.

Assay: immunoSEQ multiplex PCR; the TCRdb copy retains only in-frame clones and omits some. Of about 96,000 clones listed, roughly nine tenths are singletons. The ends were cut back, 8 bases at V and 1 base at J, with 23 bases in the middle. Germline V CDR1 and CDR2: MNHEY, SMNVEV (reference sequence). The CDR3 is 17 amino acids. A few counts support this clone. Its antigen is as yet unknown. Sample: peripheral blood, taken on day 0 of AZD1222 vaccination. This clonotype was sampled from an adult in good health. The rearrangement joins TRBV27 to TRBJ1-1; D ambiguous. The CDR3 here is CASSPGPIGFGNTEAFF. The CDR3 coding sequence is TGTGCCAGCTCGCCAGGCCCCATAGGATTTGGGAACACTGAAGCTTTCTTT.